The rows below give T cell receptor beta chains drawn from one sample of a study of beta chain features in type 1 diabetes. Method: immunoSEQ multiplex PCR; TCRdb's copy keeps in-frame clones and lacks some. The sample contains some 120,000 clones, about 18% of which appear only once. The sample was central memory CD4+ T cells from blood. The source is a man in his late teens or twenties with type 1 diabetes. Each CDR3 is given with its conserved first and last residue. D genes are given only for firm matches. Some rows mark clone size as missing; the rest say once, few, many or name a class of expanded clone.

j_call | cdr3_length | d_call | v_call | clone_size | cdr3_nt | cdr3_aa
TRBJ2-5 | 13 | . | TRBV10-3 | many | TGTGCCATCAGTGAATTGGACCAAGAGACCCAGTACTTC | CAISELDQETQYF
TRBJ1-2 | 15 | . | TRBV6-5 | . | TGTGCCAGCAGCCCAACCTCGGGGGGCGGCTATGGCTACACCTTC | CASSPTSGGGYGYTF
TRBJ2-5 | 18 | TRBD2 | TRBV4-3 | few | TGCGCCAGCAGCTTACGGACTAGCGGGGGGCCCCGGGTAGAGACCCAGTACTTC | CASSLRTSGGPRVETQYF
TRBJ2-7 | 12 | . | TRBV19 | . | TGTGCCAGTCTAGACAGGACCTACGAGCAGTACTTC | CASLDRTYEQYF
TRBJ2-3 | 14 | TRBD2 | TRBV29-1 | few | TGCAGCGTCTTAGGACTAGCGGGCCTCGATACGCAGTATTTT | CSVLGLAGLDTQYF
TRBJ2-1 | 14 | . | TRBV29-1 | many | TGCAGCGTTGTGTCCGGCTCGTACAACAATGAGCAGTTCTTC | CSVVSGSYNNEQFF
TRBJ2-2 | 14 | . | TRBV6-1 | . | TGTGCCAGCAGTATACCGCCAAACACCGGGGAGCTGTTTTTT | CASSIPPNTGELFF
TRBJ2-5 | 10 | . | TRBV2 | few | TGTGCCAGCAGGCAAGAGACCCAGTACTTC | CASRQETQYF
TRBJ2-6 | 15 | . | TRBV18 | . | TGTGCCAGCTCACCACAGAGCTCTGGGGCCAACGTCCTGACTTTC | CASSPQSSGANVLTF
TRBJ2-7 | 14 | . | TRBV15 | many | TGTGCCACCAGCAGAACAGGACAGTCCTACGAGCAGTACTTC | CATSRTGQSYEQYF
TRBJ2-4 | 16 | . | TRBV2 | few | TGTGCCAGCAGCGCCAAGGGGAATAGTGGCAAAAACATTCAGTACTTC | CASSAKGNSGKNIQYF
TRBJ2-5 | 15 | . | TRBV7-2 | . | TGTGCCAGCAGCTTACCGGGACGACTAAGAGAGACCCAGTACTTC | CASSLPGRLRETQYF
TRBJ2-1 | 15 | . | TRBV7-9 | few | TGTGCCAGCAGCTTAGGGGCATTGAAGAGGGATGAGCAGTTCTTC | CASSLGALKRDEQFF
TRBJ2-1 | 15 | TRBD1 | TRBV18 | few | TGTGCCAGCTTTACGGACAGGGGGCTGTCGAGTGAACAGTTCTTC | CASFTDRGLSSEQFF
TRBJ2-1 | 14 | TRBD1 | TRBV7-7 | . | TGTGCTAGCAGCTTGGGACAGGGGGCAAATGAGCAGTTCTTC | CASSLGQGANEQFF
TRBJ2-1 | 15 | TRBD1 | TRBV9 | . | TGTGCCAGCAGCGCCGGGACAGCCTCCTACAATGAGCAGTTCTTC | CASSAGTASYNEQFF
TRBJ2-7 | 14 | . | TRBV30 | . | TGTGCCTGGATCCCTTTGGGGCGTACCTACGAGCAGTACTTC | CAWIPLGRTYEQYF
TRBJ1-6 | 16 | TRBD1 | TRBV13 | few | TGTGCCAGCAGCATGACAGGGGGCTCCTATAATTCACCCCTCCACTTT | CASSMTGGSYNSPLHF
TRBJ2-3 | 15 | . | TRBV1 | few | TGCACCAGCAGCAATAGTCGGCCGGGGTCAGATACGCAGTATTTT | CTSSNSRPGSDTQYF
TRBJ2-5 | 13 | . | TRBV7-3 | . | TGTGCCAGCAGCTTATCCCCGCAAGAGACCCAGTACTTC | CASSLSPQETQYF
TRBJ2-3 | 14 | . | TRBV7-2 | few | TGTGCCAGCAGCTTACTACAGGGCGCAGATACGCAGTATTTT | CASSLLQGADTQYF
TRBJ2-1 | 14 | TRBD2 | TRBV10-3 | . | TGTGCCATCAGTGGACTAGCGGGTAACAATGAGCAGTTCTTC | CAISGLAGNNEQFF
TRBJ1-1 | 12 | . | TRBV11-2 | . | TGTGCCAGCAGCTTATCTGGCACTGAAGCTTTCTTT | CASSLSGTEAFF
TRBJ2-5 | 15 | . | TRBV5-1 | . | TGCGCCAGCAGCTTGGTTTTGGCGGCCGAAGAGACCCAGTACTTC | CASSLVLAAEETQYF
TRBJ2-7 | 16 | . | TRBV18 | . | TGTGCCAGCTCACCGTCTCTAGGGGGGTCTTCCTACGAGCAGTACTTC | CASSPSLGGSSYEQYF
TRBJ2-7 | 16 | TRBD2 | TRBV29-1 | . | TGCAGCGTGGTGGGGCGACATAGCGGGAAAAATAGCGAGCAGTACTTC | CSVVGRHSGKNSEQYF
TRBJ2-2 | 16 | TRBD1 | TRBV5-1 | few | TGCGCCAGCAGCCCCGAGACAGGGCTAGGTGCCGGGGAGCTGTTTTTT | CASSPETGLGAGELFF
TRBJ2-5 | 14 | . | TRBV25-1 | . | TGTGCCAGCAGTGAATCGGGACACAAAGAGACCCAGTACTTC | CASSESGHKETQYF
TRBJ1-2 | 14 | . | TRBV7-2 | many | TGTGCCAGCAGCTTAGGGACAACGAACTATGGCTACACCTTC | CASSLGTTNYGYTF
TRBJ2-3 | 12 | . | TRBV2 | . | TGTGCCAGCAGTGAAATGTCAGATACGCAGTATTTT | CASSEMSDTQYF
TRBJ2-7 | 12 | . | TRBV25-1 | once | TGTGCCAGCAGTGATAGGGTTCCCGAGCAGTACTTC | CASSDRVPEQYF
TRBJ2-7 | 13 | TRBD2 | TRBV6-1 | . | TGTGCCAGCAGACCGGGACTAACTTACGAGCAGTACTTC | CASRPGLTYEQYF
TRBJ2-7 | 15 | . | TRBV9 | few | TGTGCCAGCAGCGTTGGAGGGAATGAGGGCTACGAGCAGTACTTC | CASSVGGNEGYEQYF
TRBJ2-7 | 15 | . | TRBV6-1 | . | TGTGCCAGCAGTGAATGGCACTCCATCACCTACGAGCAGTACTTC | CASSEWHSITYEQYF
TRBJ2-3 | 13 | . | TRBV15 | many | TGTGCCACCAGCAGAGATAAACAAGATACGCAGTATTTT | CATSRDKQDTQYF
TRBJ2-5 | 16 | TRBD2 | TRBV28 | . | TGTGCCAGCAGTTCCGGACTAGCGGGGGGAGAAGAGACCCAGTACTTC | CASSSGLAGGEETQYF
TRBJ2-1 | 13 | . | TRBV4-2 | many | TGTGCCAGCAGCCAACCTAGCTACAATGAGCAGTTCTTC | CASSQPSYNEQFF
TRBJ2-3 | 12 | TRBD1 | TRBV30 | . | TGTGCCTTCTCCTTGGACAGGGAGACGCAGTATTTT | CAFSLDRETQYF
TRBJ2-7 | 14 | . | TRBV11-2 | few | TGTGCCAGCAGCTTAATGGGTCTCTCCTACGAGCAGTACTTC | CASSLMGLSYEQYF
TRBJ2-4 | 15 | . | TRBV4-1 | few | TGCGCCAGCAGCCAAGATCCTACTGCTCAAAACATTCAGTACTTC | CASSQDPTAQNIQYF
TRBJ1-5 | 17 | . | TRBV2 | few | TGTGCCAGCAGTGAAGGTCAGGAGGGACACGGCAATCAGCCCCAGCATTTT | CASSEGQEGHGNQPQHF
TRBJ2-2 | 17 | . | TRBV11-2 | . | TGTGCCAGCACCCCTCGCGAGGGAGCTTGGGGTACCGGGGAGCTGTTTTTT | CASTPREGAWGTGELFF
TRBJ2-3 | 13 | . | TRBV28 | few | TGTGCCAGCAGTAAGGAGTACTTGGATACGCAGTATTTT | CASSKEYLDTQYF
TRBJ2-1 | 12 | . | TRBV5-1 | few | TGCGCCAGCAGCTTGGTGGGCCATGAGCAGTTCTTC | CASSLVGHEQFF
TRBJ2-3 | 14 | TRBD2 | TRBV29-1 | . | TGCAGCTTGAGGGCTAGCGGTGCCACAGATACGCAGTATTTT | CSLRASGATDTQYF
TRBJ2-5 | 13 | TRBD2 | TRBV29-1 | few | TGCAGCGGTGATCCCGGGAGGCAAGAGACCCAGTACTTC | CSGDPGRQETQYF
TRBJ1-5 | 17 | . | TRBV5-8 | . | TGTGCCAGCAGCTTGGATTTAGGGGAAAGGGGCAATCAGCCCCAGCATTTT | CASSLDLGERGNQPQHF
TRBJ2-1 | 16 | . | TRBV7-6 | few | TGTGCCAGCAGCTTAGGGGCTAGTAGTCGTGGCGATGAGCAGTTCTTC | CASSLGASSRGDEQFF
TRBJ2-1 | 13 | TRBD1 | TRBV19 | few | TGTGCCAGTACGGAGACAGGGAACAATGAGCAGTTCTTC | CASTETGNNEQFF
TRBJ1-2 | 16 | TRBD1 | TRBV12-5 | few | TGTGCTAGTGGTTTGTCTGAGGCGGACAGGGGCAATGGCTACACCTTC | CASGLSEADRGNGYTF
TRBJ2-1 | 15 | TRBD2 | TRBV4-3 | few | TGCGCCAGCAGCACTAGCGGGGGAAATTACAATGAGCAGTTCTTC | CASSTSGGNYNEQFF
TRBJ2-7 | 15 | . | TRBV5-1 | . | TGCGCCAGCAGCTTGGTGGGCGAACCTGAGGACGAGCAGTACTTC | CASSLVGEPEDEQYF
TRBJ2-3 | 15 | TRBD1 | TRBV6-1 | few | TGTGCCAGCAGTGAAGTGGGACAGGGCACAGATACGCAGTATTTT | CASSEVGQGTDTQYF
TRBJ1-3 | 14 | . | TRBV19 | many | TGTGCCAGTTTACTCGGGAACTCTGGAAACACCATATATTTT | CASLLGNSGNTIYF